The rows below give T cell receptor beta chains drawn from one sample of a study of T-cell memory formation after mild COVID-19. TCRdb re-called the 5' RACE reads through MiXCR, storing one row per CDR3 protein. Here the sample spans some 290,000 distinct CDR3 sequences, 15% to 20% being singletons. The material sequenced was PBMCs or a T cell subset sorted from them (not recorded which). The receptors stem from a young man who had mild COVID-19 (a few samples of this study predate the infection). Cell type and time point are not known. The CDR3 runs from the conserved cysteine through the conserved F or W.

v_gene: TRBV6-5; len: 12; CDR3aa: CASGAWNSPLHF
v_gene: TRBV7-2; len: 19; CDR3aa: CASAPRPASGGLNTGELFF
v_gene: TRBV12-3/TRBV12-4; len: 16; CDR3aa: CASRAGGASSGNTIYF
v_gene: TRBV11-2; len: 14; CDR3aa: CASSSYRDTGELFF
v_gene: TRBV4-2; len: 16; CDR3aa: CASSQAYTGGTDTQYF
v_gene: TRBV4-3; len: 16; CDR3aa: CASSRQVSGNQETQYF
v_gene: TRBV6-2/TRBV6-3; len: 14; CDR3aa: CASSGQHGNSPLHF
v_gene: TRBV12-5; len: 12; CDR3aa: CASGSATTEQFF
v_gene: TRBV24-1; len: 14; CDR3aa: CATSDFGGADTQYF
v_gene: TRBV6-2/TRBV6-3; len: 16; CDR3aa: CASSYPGALAKNIQYF
v_gene: TRBV5-1; len: 14; CDR3aa: CASSSGQVAYGYTF
v_gene: TRBV20-1; len: 14; CDR3aa: CSAHPAGQGVGYTF
v_gene: TRBV7-2; len: 13; CDR3aa: CASSLGAVVEAFF
v_gene: TRBV3-1; len: 16; CDR3aa: CASSHAKPSGDTEAFF
v_gene: TRBV30; len: 11; CDR3aa: CAWSGWVGYTF
v_gene: TRBV15; len: 11; CDR3aa: CATSRVNEQFF
v_gene: TRBV7-9; len: 15; CDR3aa: CASSSLQGGNSPLHF
v_gene: TRBV9; len: 13; CDR3aa: CASSVQGAETQYF
v_gene: TRBV6-6; len: 18; CDR3aa: CASSYSPGQDPDNSPLHF
v_gene: TRBV5-6; len: 16; CDR3aa: CASSLLAGESTDTQYF
v_gene: TRBV4-1; len: 15; CDR3aa: CASSQKVGTVEKLFF
v_gene: TRBV6-2/TRBV6-3; len: 14; CDR3aa: CASSSTGGNQPQHF
v_gene: TRBV11-2; len: 14; CDR3aa: CASSRDRVDHEQYF
v_gene: TRBV4-3; len: 14; CDR3aa: CASSQDGRGYTQYF
v_gene: TRBV20-1; len: 15; CDR3aa: CSASGTGNGAGELFF
v_gene: TRBV20-1; len: 13; CDR3aa: CSAALTNTGELFF
v_gene: TRBV25-1; len: 17; CDR3aa: CASSERSGTGVGTEAFF
v_gene: TRBV6-5; len: 16; CDR3aa: CASSYFTGQGFNEAFF
v_gene: TRBV7-9; len: 17; CDR3aa: CASSSHRLRQSGETQYF
v_gene: TRBV6-5; len: 16; CDR3aa: CASSFRATGVGTEAFF
v_gene: TRBV10-2; len: 16; CDR3aa: CASGRDRGGGNQPQHF
v_gene: TRBV5-1; len: 15; CDR3aa: CASSLAIVNGYGYTF
v_gene: TRBV11-2; len: 15; CDR3aa: CASSPGISYNSPLHF
v_gene: TRBV4-1; len: 15; CDR3aa: CASSQKRGGYNEQFF
v_gene: TRBV5-6; len: 14; CDR3aa: CASSSYRERNEQFF
v_gene: TRBV10-3; len: 13; CDR3aa: CAISDPGKETQYF
v_gene: TRBV2; len: 15; CDR3aa: CASRRSSGVEETQYF
v_gene: TRBV5-1; len: 17; CDR3aa: CASSLDEGDRGRTEAFF
v_gene: TRBV5-1; len: 13; CDR3aa: CASSLATRNGYTF
v_gene: TRBV7-2; len: 15; CDR3aa: CASSWGQADNSPLHF
v_gene: TRBV29-1; len: 14; CDR3aa: CSVTNPVGGYGYTF
v_gene: TRBV5-1; len: 12; CDR3aa: CASSLWGYGYTF
v_gene: TRBV7-6; len: 16; CDR3aa: CASSPWSTPPHHTQYF
v_gene: TRBV6-1; len: 13; CDR3aa: CASSEAHEDEQYF
v_gene: TRBV28; len: 14; CDR3aa: CASSFSHSYNEQFF